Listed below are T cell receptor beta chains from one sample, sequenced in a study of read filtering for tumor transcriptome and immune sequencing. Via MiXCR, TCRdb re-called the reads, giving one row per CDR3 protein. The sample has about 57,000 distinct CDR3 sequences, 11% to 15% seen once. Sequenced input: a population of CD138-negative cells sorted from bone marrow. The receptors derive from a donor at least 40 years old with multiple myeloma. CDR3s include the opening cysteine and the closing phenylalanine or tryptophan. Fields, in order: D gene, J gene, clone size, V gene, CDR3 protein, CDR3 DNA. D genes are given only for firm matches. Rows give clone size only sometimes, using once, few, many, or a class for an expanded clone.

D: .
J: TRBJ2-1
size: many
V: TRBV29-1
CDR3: CSVVRVSYNEQFF
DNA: TGCAGCGTTGTACGGGTCTCCTACAATGAGCAGTTCTTC

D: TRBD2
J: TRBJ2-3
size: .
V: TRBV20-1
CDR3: CSARDSRLAGGVF
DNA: TGCAGTGCTAGAGATAGCCGACTAGCGGGAGGGGTCTTT

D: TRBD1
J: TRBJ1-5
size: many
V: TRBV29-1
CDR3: CSVALTGTGDQPQHF
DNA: TGCAGCGTTGCGCTCACCGGGACAGGCGATCAGCCCCAGCATTTT

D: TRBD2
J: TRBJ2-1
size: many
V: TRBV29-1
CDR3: CSVGLLAGAINEQFF
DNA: TGCAGCGTTGGTTTGCTAGCGGGGGCTATCAATGAGCAGTTCTTC

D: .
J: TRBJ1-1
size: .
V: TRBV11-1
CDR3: CASSFRGGTEALF
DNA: TGTGCCAGCAGCTTTCGGGGTGGGACTGAAGCTCTCTTT

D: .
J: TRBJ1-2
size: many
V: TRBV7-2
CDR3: CASSLAAGPFYGYTF
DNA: TGTGCCAGCAGCTTAGCGGCGGGGCCCTTCTATGGCTACACCTTC

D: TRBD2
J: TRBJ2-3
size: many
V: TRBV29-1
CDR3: CSVEDGLAGTRDTQYF
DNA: TGCAGCGTTGAAGATGGCCTAGCGGGAACACGAGATACGCAGTATTTT

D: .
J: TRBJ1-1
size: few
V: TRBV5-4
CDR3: CASSSEGETEVFF
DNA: TGTGCCAGCAGTTCCGAAGGGGAGACTGAAGTTTTCTTT

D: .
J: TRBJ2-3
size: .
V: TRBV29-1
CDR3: CSVGQHTDTQYF
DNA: TGCAGCGTTGGCCAGCACACAGATACGCAGTATTTT

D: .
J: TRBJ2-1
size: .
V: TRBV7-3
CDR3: CASSLEGQSSCNEQFF
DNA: TGCGCCAGCAGCTTAGAAGGACAGAGCTCCTGCAATGAGCAGTTCTTC

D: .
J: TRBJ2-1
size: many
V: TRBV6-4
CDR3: CASSEGTTYEQFF
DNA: TGTGCCAGCAGTGAAGGGACAACCTATGAGCAGTTCTTC

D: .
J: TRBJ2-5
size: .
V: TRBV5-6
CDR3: CASSHRGGQVTQYF
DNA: TGTGCCAGCAGCCACAGGGGAGGGCAAGTGACCCAGTACTTC

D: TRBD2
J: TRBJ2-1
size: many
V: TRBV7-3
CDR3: CASSLGLAGDLNEQFF
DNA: TGTGCCAGCAGCTTGGGACTAGCGGGAGACCTCAATGAGCAGTTCTTC

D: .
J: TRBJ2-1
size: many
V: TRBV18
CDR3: CASSPPRALSSYNEQFF
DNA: TGTGCCAGCTCACCACCCCGAGCGCTAAGCTCCTACAATGAGCAGTTCTTC

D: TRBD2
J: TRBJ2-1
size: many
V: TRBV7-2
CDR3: CASSLSLAGEVKQFF
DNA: TGTGCCAGCAGCTTAAGCCTAGCGGGAGAAGTAAAGCAGTTCTTC

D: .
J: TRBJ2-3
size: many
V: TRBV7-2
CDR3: CASSLQGPSTDTQYF
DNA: TGTGCCAGCAGCTTGCAGGGGCCGAGCACAGATACGCAGTATTTT

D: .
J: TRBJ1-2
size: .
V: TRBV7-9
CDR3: CASSPTVTGSNYGYTF
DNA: TGTGCCAGCAGCCCTACAGTTACAGGATCTAACTATGGCTACACCTTC

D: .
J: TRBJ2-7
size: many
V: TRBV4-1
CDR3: CASSHDITQGYEQYF
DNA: TGCGCCAGCAGCCATGATATTACACAGGGCTACGAGCAGTACTTC

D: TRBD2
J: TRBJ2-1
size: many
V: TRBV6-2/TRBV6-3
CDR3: CASSYYRPGLAGKRNNEQFF
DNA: TGTGCCAGCAGTTACTACCGCCCGGGACTAGCAGGGAAGAGGAACAATGAGCAGTTCTTC

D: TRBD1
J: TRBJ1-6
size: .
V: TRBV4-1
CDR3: CASSVRQGDNSPLHF
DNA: TGCGCCAGCAGCGTAAGACAGGGCGATAATTCACCCCTCCACTTT

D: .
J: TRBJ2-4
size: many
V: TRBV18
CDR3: CASSVVGEAKNIQYF
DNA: TGTGCCAGCTCAGTCGTGGGCGAAGCCAAAAACATTCAGTACTTC

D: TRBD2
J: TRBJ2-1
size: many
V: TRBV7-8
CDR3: CASSLLAGYNEQFF
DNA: TGTGCCAGCAGCTTACTAGCGGGATACAATGAGCAGTTCTTC

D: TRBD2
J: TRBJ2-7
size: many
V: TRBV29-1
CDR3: CSVEKGGGIYEQYF
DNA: TGCAGCGTTGAAAAGGGCGGGGGGATCTACGAGCAGTACTTC

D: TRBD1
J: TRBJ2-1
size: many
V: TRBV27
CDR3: CASSLYQGALNNEQFF
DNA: TGTGCCAGCAGTTTATATCAGGGGGCTTTAAACAATGAGCAGTTCTTC

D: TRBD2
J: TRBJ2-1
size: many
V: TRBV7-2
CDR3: CASSFNPLAGEFSYNEQFF
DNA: TGTGCCAGCAGCTTTAACCCCCTAGCGGGAGAGTTTTCCTACAATGAGCAGTTCTTC

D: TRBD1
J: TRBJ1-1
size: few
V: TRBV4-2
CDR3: CASSQYGGGGTEAFF
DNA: TGTGCCAGCAGCCAATATGGAGGGGGCGGGACTGAAGCTTTCTTT

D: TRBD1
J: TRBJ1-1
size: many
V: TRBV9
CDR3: CASSGEGTGYAEAFF
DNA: TGTGCCAGCAGCGGGGAAGGGACAGGCTACGCTGAAGCTTTCTTT

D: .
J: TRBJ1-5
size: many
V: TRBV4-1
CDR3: CASSQDLSSYQPQHF
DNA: TGCGCCAGCAGCCAAGATTTATCCTCCTACCAGCCCCAGCATTTT

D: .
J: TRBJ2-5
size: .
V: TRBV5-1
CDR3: CASSFGQETQYF
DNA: TGCGCCAGCAGCTTCGGGCAAGAGACCCAGTACTTC

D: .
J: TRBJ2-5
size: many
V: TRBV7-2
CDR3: CASSLLWGTWETQYF
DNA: TGTGCCAGCAGCTTACTGTGGGGCACCTGGGAGACCCAGTACTTC

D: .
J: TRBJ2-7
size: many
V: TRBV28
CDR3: CASSLSGLRYEQYF
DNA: TGTGCCAGCAGTTTATCAGGGCTCCGTTACGAGCAGTACTTC

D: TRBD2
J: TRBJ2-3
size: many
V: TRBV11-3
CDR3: CASSLPQLAGGQDTQYF
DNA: TGTGCCAGCAGCTTACCCCAACTAGCGGGAGGACAAGATACGCAGTATTTT

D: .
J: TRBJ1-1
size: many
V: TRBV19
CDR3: CASSPELGSMNTEAFF
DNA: TGTGCCAGTAGCCCAGAACTTGGGTCCATGAACACTGAAGCTTTCTTT

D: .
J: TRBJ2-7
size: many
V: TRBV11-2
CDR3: CASSLALAMAYEQYF
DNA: TGTGCCAGCAGCTTAGCGCTAGCGATGGCCTACGAGCAGTACTTC

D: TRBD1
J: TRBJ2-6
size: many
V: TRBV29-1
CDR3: CSVEVTGGLTREDSGANVLTF
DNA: TGCAGCGTTGAAGTGACAGGGGGCCTCACCCGAGAGGACTCTGGGGCCAACGTCCTGACTTTC

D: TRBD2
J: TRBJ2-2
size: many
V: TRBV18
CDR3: CASSPPPTSGEAPGDTGELFF
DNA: TGTGCCAGCTCACCACCGCCGACTAGCGGGGAGGCGCCGGGGGACACCGGGGAGCTGTTTTTT

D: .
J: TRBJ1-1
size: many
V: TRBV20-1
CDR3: CSAKPGILEAFF
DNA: TGCAGTGCTAAGCCGGGGATACTTGAAGCTTTCTTT

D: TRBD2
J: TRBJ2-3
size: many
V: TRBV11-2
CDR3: CASSLAGGDTQYF
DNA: TGTGCCAGCAGTTTAGCGGGAGGAGATACGCAGTATTTT

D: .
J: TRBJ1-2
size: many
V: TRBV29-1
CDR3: CSVVTGSNYGYTF
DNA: TGCAGCGTTGTCACAGGCAGTAACTATGGCTACACCTTC

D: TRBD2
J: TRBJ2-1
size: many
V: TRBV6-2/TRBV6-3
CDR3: CASTFTSGTSGIKVYEQFF
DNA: TGTGCCAGCACCTTCACCTCCGGGACTAGCGGGATTAAAGTGTATGAGCAGTTCTTC